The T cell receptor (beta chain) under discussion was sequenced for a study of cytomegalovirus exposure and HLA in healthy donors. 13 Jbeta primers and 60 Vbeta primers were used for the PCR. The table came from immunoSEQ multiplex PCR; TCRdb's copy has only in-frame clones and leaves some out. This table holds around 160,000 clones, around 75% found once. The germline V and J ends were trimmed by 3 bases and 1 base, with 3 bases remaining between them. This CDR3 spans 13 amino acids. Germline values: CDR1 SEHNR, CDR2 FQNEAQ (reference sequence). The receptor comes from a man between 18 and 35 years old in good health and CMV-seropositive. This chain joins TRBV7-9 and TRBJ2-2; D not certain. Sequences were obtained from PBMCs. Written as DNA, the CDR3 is TGTGCCAGCAGCTTCAGGAACACCGGGGAGCTGTTTTTT. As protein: CASSFRNTGELFF.